This T cell receptor (beta chain) came from a study of CD8 T cells in Susac syndrome. CDR3 length: 18 amino acids. Germline CDR1 reads SEHNR; CDR2 reads FQNEAQ (reference sequence). The trim removed 3 bases at V and 4 bases at J, leaving 17 bases unmatched. When the RNA was reverse transcribed, random hexamers were used with an input of about 0.5 to 1 ug. The immunoSEQ assay covered 54 Vbeta and 13 Jbeta segments for CDR3. TCRdb called the immunoSEQ multiplex PCR reads again in MiXCR, with one record for every CDR3 protein. This sample has some 300,000 distinct CDR3 sequences; 65% to 90% occur once, and the top ten carry around 0.22%.

Input material: CD8+ T cells from PBMCs. This sequence joins TRBV7-9 and TRBJ2-5, with 7 bases fitting TRBD2. The clonotype was recovered from a human donor with multiple sclerosis. The CDR3 bases are TGTGCCAGCAGCTTTTCCCGATCATGGGGGAGGGGCGGAGAGACCCAGTACTTC. Its protein product is CASSFSRSWGRGGETQYF.